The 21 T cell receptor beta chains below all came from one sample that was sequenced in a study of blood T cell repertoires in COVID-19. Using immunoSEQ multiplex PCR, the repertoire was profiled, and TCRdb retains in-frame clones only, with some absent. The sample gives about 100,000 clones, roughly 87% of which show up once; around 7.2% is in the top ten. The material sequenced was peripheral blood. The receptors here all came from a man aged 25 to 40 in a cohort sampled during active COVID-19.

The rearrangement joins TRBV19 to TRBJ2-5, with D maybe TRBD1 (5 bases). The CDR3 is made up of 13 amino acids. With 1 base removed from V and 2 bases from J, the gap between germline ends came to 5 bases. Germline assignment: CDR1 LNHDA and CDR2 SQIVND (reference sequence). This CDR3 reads CASSIGQQETQYF. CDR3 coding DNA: TGTGCCAGTAGTATAGGACAGCAAGAGACCCAGTACTTC.

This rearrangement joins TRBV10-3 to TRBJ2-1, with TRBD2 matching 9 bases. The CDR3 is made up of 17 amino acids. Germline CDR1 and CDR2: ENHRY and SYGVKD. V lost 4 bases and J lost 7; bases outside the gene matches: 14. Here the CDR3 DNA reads TGTGCCATCAGTGCCGCCCGCGGGGGGGCCAATTTGAATGAGCAGTTCTTC. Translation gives CAISAARGGANLNEQFF.

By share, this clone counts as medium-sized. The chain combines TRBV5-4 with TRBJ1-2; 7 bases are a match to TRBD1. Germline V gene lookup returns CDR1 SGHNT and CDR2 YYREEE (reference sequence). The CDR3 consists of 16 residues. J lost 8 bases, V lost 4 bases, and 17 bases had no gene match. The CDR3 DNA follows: TGTGCCAGCAGCCTGGGACAGCTTAGAAACCCTGGCGGCTACACCTTC. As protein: CASSLGQLRNPGGYTF.

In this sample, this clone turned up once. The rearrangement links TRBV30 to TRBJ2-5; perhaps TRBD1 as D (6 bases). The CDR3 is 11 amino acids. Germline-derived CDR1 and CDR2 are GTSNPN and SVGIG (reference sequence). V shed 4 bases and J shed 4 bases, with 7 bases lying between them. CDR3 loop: CAWTTGETQYF. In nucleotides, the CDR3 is TGTGCCTGGACGACAGGAGAGACCCAGTACTTC.

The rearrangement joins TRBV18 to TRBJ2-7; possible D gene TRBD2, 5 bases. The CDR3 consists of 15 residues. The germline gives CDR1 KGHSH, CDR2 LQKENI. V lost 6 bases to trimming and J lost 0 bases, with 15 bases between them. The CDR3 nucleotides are TGTGCCAGCTCCTCGGACTCATTAAGCTCCTACGAGCAGTACTTC. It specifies CASSSDSLSSYEQYF.

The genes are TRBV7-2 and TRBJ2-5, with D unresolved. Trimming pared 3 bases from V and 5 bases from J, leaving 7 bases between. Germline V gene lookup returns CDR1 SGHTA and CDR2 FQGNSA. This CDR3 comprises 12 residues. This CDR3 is CASSLALETQYF. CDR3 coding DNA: TGTGCCAGCAGCTTGGCCCTTGAGACCCAGTACTTC.

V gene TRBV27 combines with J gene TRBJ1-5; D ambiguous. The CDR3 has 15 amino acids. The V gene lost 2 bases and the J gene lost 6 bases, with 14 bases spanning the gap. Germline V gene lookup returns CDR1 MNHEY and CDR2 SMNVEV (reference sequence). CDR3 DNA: TGTGCCAGCAGTTTAACGGGATCTAAGGGTCAGCCCCAGCATTTT. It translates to CASSLTGSKGQPQHF.

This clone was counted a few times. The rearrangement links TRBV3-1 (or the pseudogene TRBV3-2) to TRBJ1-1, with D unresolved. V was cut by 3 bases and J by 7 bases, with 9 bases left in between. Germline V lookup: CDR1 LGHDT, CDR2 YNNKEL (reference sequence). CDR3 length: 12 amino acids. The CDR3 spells CASSHLANEAFF. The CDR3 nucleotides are TGTGCCAGCAGCCATTTGGCAAATGAAGCTTTCTTT.

The chain's CDR3 is CASSFQGNTGELFF. The DNA of the CDR3 is TGCGCCAGCAGCTTTCAGGGGAACACCGGGGAGCTGTTTTTT. This chain joins TRBV5-1 and TRBJ2-2, with a possible D match to TRBD1 (5 bases). There are 14 residues in the CDR3. Germline CDR1 SGHRS, CDR2 YFSETQ. Between the trimmed V and J ends, which lost 2 bases and 1 base, there was a span of 6 bases.

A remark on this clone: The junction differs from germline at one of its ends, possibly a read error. In DNA form, the CDR3 reads TGTGCCACCCAAGGAGGCCCCTTGTCCTTC. This encodes CATQGGPLSF. This chain uses TRBV19 with TRBJ1-2; no definite D call. Germline V gene sequence: CDR1 LNHDA, CDR2 SQIVND (reference sequence). The CDR3 spans 10 residues.

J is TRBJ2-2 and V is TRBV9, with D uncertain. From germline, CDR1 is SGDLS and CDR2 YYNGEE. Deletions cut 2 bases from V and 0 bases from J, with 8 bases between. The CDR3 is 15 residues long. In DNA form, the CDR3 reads TGTGCCAGCAGCGTGGCAGGTGCGAACACCGGGGAGCTGTTTTTT. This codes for CASSVAGANTGELFF. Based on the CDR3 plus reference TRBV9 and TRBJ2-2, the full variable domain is DSGVTQTPKHLITATGQRVTLRCSPRSGDLSVYWYQQSLDQGLQFLIQYYNGEERAKGNILERFSAQQFPDLHSELNLSSLELGDSALYFCASSVAGANTGELFFGEGSRLTVL.

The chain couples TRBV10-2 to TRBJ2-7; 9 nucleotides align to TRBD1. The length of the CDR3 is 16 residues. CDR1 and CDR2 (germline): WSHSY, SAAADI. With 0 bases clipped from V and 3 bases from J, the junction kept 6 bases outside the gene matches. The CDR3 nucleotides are TGCGCCAGCAGTGAGTCGGGACAGGGAGTGGTCTACGAGCAGTACTTC. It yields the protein CASSESGQGVVYEQYF.

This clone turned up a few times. CDR3 loop: CASRQGTRQVGVYEQYF. The DNA of the CDR3 is TGTGCCTCCAGACAGGGGACGAGACAAGTTGGGGTCTACGAGCAGTACTTC. J is TRBJ2-7 and V is TRBV7-2; 8 bases match TRBD1. Germline V gene lookup returns CDR1 SGHTA and CDR2 FQGNSA. There are 17 residues in the CDR3. V dropped 11 bases and J dropped 3; count of bases not matched to a gene: 21.

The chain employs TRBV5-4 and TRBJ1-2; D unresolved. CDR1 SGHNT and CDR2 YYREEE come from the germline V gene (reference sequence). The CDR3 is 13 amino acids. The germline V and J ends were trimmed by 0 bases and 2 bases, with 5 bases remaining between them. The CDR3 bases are TGTGCCAGCAGCTTGGACACCAACTATGGCTACACCTTC. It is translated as CASSLDTNYGYTF.

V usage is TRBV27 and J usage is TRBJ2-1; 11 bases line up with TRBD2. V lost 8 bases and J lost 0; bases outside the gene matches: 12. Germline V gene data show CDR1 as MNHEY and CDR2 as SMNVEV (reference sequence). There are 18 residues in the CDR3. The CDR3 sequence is CASSNLAGGRSSYNEQFF. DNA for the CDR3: TGTGCCAGCTCCAACCTAGCGGGGGGCCGAAGCTCCTACAATGAGCAGTTCTTC.

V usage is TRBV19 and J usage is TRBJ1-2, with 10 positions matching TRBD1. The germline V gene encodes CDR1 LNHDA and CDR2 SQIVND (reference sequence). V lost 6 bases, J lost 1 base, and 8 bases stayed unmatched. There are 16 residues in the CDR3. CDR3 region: CASRKTGGKINYGYTF. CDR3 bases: TGTGCCAGTAGAAAGACAGGGGGCAAGATTAACTATGGCTACACCTTC. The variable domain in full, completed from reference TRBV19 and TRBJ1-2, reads DGGITQSPKYLFRKEGQNVTLSCEQNLNHDAMYWYRQDPGQGLRLIYYSQIVNDFQKGDIAEGYSVSREKKESFPLTVTSAQKNPTAFYLCASRKTGGKINYGYTFGSGTRLTVV.

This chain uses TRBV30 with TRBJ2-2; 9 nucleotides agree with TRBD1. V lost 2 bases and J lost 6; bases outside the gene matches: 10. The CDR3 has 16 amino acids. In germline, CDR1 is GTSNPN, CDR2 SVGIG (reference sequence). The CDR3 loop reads CAWSTSGTGFPGELFF. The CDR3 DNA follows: TGTGCCTGGAGTACCTCCGGGACAGGGTTTCCCGGGGAGCTGTTTTTT.

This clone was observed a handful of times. CDR3 region: CASSSNFGQGGTEAFF. The CDR3 DNA reads TGTGCCAGCAGTTCCAACTTCGGACAGGGAGGCACTGAAGCTTTCTTT. The V gene is TRBV6-5, the J gene TRBJ1-1; 8 bases line up with TRBD1. The CDR3 loop spans 16 amino acids. Germline lookup yields CDR1 MNHEY and CDR2 SVGAGI. J gave up 4 bases and V 4 bases, and 11 bases lay outside the gene matches.

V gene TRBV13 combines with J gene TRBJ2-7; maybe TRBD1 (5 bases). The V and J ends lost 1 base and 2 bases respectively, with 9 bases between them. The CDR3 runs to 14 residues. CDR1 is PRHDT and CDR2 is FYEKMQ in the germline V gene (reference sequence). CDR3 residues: CASSLDEDTYEQYF. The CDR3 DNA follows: TGTGCCAGCAGCTTAGATGAGGACACCTACGAGCAGTACTTC.

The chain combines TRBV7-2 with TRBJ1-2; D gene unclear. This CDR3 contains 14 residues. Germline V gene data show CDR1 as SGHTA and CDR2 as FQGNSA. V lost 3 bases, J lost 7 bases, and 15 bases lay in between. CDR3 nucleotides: TGTGCCAGCAGCTTCGGAGGGCAGGCGGCTGGCTACACCTTC. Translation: CASSFGGQAAGYTF.

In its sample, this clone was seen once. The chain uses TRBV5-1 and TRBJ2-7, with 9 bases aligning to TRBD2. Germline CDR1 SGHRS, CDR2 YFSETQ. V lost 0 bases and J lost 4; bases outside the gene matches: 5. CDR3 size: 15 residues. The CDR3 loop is CASSLVAGGQYEQYF. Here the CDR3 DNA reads TGCGCCAGCAGCTTGGTGGCGGGGGGGCAATACGAGCAGTACTTC.